This TCR beta chain was recovered during a study of CD8+ T cells in alopecia areata. Comments on this clone: Its antigen is as yet unknown.

V lost 7 bases and J lost 0, with 13 bases in between. Germline CDR1 is LNHDA and CDR2 is SQIVND (reference sequence). The CDR3 extends over 15 amino acids. Treatment denoted: oral pan-JAK inhibitor, 5-10 mg twice daily. Study-level points and caveats: Alopecia totalis/universalis scalp especially showed more expanded CD8+ clones than normal scalp. The study found that many expanded lesional clones persisted in scalp and blood during tofacitinib. Scalp clonality and expanded CD8+ clones among the top 100 showed significant decreases with tofacitinib. Only a single nonresponder existed, so baseline CD8+ expansion links stay unclear.

Reverse transcribed after extraction, RNA yielded cDNA as the sequencing template. Clones were sequenced by immunoSEQ multiplex PCR, and TCRdb holds only the in-frame ones, with some missing. The table records 90,000 to 150,000 clones, more than 40% of them present only once. The sample here was CD4+ T cells sorted from blood, taken at week 4, from a patient treated with tofacitinib. This sequence originates from a human donor with alopecia areata. V is TRBV19 and J is TRBJ1-5; no firm D call. CDR3 DNA sequence: TGTGCCAGTACCCCGGACGGAAGTAGCAATCAGCCCCAGCATTTT. This encodes CASTPDGSSNQPQHF.